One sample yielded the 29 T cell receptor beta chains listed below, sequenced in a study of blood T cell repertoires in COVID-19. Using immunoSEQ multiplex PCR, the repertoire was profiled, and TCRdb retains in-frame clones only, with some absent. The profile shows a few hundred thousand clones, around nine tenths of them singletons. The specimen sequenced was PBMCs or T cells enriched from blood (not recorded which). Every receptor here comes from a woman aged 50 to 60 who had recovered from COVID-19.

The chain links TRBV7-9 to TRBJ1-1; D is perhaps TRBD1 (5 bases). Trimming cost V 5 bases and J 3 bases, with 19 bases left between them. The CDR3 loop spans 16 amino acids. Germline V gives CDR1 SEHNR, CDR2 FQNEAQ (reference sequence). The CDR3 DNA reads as TGTGCCAGCAGCCTCAACGCGGGGGTGGCGGACACTGAAGCTTTCTTT. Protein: CASSLNAGVADTEAFF.

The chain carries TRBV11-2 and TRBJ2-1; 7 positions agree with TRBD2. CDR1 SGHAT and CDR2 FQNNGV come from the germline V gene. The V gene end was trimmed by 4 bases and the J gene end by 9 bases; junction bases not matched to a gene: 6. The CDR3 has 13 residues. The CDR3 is CASSSLGGLEQFF. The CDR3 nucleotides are TGTGCCAGCAGCTCGCTGGGAGGGCTTGAGCAGTTCTTC. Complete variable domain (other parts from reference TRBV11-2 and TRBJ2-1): EAGVAQSPRYKIIEKRQSVAFWCNPISGHATLYWYQQILGQGPKLLIQFQNNGVVDDSQLPKDRFSAERLKGVDSTLKIQPAKLEDSAVYLCASSSLGGLEQFFGPGTRLTVL.

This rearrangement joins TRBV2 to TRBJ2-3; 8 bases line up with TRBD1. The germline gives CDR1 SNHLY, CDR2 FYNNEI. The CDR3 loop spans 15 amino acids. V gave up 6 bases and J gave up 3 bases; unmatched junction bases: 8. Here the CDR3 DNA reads TGTGCCAGCAGCGAACAGGGGGTGTTGACAGATACGCAGTATTTT. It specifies CASSEQGVLTDTQYF.

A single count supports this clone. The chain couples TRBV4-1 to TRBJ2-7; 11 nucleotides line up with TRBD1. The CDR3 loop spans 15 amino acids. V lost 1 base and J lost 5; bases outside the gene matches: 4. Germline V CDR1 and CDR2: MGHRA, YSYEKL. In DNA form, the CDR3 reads TGCGCCAGCAGCCAAGGGGACAGGGGGGCGGACGAGCAGTACTTC. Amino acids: CASSQGDRGADEQYF.

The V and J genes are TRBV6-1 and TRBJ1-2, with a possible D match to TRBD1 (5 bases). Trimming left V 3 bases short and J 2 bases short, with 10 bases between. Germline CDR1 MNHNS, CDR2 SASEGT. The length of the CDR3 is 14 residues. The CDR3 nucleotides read TGTGCCAGCAGTGATCAGACAGTGAACTATGGCTACACCTTC. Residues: CASSDQTVNYGYTF.

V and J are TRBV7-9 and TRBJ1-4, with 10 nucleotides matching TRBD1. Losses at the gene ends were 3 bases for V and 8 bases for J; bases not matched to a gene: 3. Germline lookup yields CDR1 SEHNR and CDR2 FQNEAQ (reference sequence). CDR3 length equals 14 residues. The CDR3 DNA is TGTGCCAGCAGCTTGGACAGGGGGGCAGAAAAACTGTTTTTT. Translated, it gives CASSLDRGAEKLFF. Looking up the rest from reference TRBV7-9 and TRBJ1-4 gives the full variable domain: DTGVSQNPRHKITKRGQNVTFRCDPISEHNRLYWYRQTLGQGPEFLTYFQNEAQLEKSRLLSDRFSAERPKGSFSTLEIQRTEQGDSAMYLCASSLDRGAEKLFFGSGTQLSVL.

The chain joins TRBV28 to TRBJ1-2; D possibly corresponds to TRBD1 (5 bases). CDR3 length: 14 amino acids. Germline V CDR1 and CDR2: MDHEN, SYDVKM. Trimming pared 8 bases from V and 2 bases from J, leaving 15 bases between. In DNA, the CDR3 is TGTGCCAGCTTTAAGGGGCAGATGAACTATGGCTACACCTTC. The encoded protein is CASFKGQMNYGYTF.

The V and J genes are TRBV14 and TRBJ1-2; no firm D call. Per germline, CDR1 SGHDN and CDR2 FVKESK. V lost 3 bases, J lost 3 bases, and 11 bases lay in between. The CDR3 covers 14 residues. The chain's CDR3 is CASSQLQADYGYTF. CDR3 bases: TGTGCCAGCAGCCAGCTCCAGGCCGACTATGGCTACACCTTC. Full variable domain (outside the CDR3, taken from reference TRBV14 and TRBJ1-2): EAGVTQFPSHSVIEKGQTVTLRCDPISGHDNLYWYRRVMGKEIKFLLHFVKESKQDESGMPNNRFLAERTGGTYSTLKVQPAELEDSGVYFCASSQLQADYGYTFGSGTRLTVV.

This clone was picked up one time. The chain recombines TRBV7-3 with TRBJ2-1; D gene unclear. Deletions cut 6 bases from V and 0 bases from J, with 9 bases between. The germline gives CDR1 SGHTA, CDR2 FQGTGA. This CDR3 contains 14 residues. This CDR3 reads CASSAESSYNEQFF. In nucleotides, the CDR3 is TGTGCCAGCAGTGCAGAAAGCTCCTACAATGAGCAGTTCTTC.

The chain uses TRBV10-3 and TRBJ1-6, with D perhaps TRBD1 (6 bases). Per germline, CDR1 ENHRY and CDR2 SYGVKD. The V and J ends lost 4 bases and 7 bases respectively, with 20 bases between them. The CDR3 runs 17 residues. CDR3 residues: CAISAGTPNPGNSPLHF. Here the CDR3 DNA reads TGTGCCATCAGTGCCGGGACACCAAACCCCGGGAATTCACCCCTCCACTTT.

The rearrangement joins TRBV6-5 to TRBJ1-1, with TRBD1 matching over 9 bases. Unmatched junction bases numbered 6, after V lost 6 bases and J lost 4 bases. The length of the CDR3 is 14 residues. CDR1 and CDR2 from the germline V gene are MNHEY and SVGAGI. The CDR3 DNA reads TGTGCCAGCAGGAACAGGGGGCTGGCCACTGAAGCTTTCTTT. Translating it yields CASRNRGLATEAFF.

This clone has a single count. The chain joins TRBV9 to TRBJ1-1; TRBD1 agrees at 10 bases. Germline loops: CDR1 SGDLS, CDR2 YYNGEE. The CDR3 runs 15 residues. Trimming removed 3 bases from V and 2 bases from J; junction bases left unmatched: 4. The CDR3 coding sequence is TGTGCCAGCAGCGGCCGGGACAGGGGAAACACTGAAGCTTTCTTT. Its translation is CASSGRDRGNTEAFF.

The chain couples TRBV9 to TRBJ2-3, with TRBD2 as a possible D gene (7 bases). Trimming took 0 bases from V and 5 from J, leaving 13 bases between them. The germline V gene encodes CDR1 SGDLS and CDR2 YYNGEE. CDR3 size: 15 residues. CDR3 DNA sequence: TGTGCCAGCAGCGTAGTAGGGGGGGCTGGAGATACGCAGTATTTT. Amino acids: CASSVVGGAGDTQYF.

CDR3 sequence reads: CASSYSPSGGQPQHF. In nucleotides, the CDR3 is TGTGCCAGCAGTTACTCGCCCAGTGGAGGACAGCCCCAGCATTTT. The V call is TRBV6-5, the J call TRBJ1-5; D remains ambiguous. The V gene's germline CDR1 is MNHEY and CDR2 SVGAGI. V lost 0 bases and J 7 bases, leaving 13 bases between the germline ends. The CDR3 spans 15 residues.

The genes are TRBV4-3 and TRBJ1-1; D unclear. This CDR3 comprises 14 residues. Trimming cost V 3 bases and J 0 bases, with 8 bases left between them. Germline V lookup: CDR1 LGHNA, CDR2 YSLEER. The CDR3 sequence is CASSQSPLNTEAFF. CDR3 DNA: TGCGCCAGCAGCCAGAGCCCTTTGAACACTGAAGCTTTCTTT.

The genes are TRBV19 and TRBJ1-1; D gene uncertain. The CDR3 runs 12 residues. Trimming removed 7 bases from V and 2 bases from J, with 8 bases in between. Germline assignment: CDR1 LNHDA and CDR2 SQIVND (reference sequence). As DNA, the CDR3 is TGTGCCAGTACCGAGGGAAACACTGAAGCTTTCTTT. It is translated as CASTEGNTEAFF.

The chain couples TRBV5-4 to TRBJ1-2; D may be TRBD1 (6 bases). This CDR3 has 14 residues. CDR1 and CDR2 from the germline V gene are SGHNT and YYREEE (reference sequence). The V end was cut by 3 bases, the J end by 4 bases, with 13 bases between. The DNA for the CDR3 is TGTGCCAGCAGCTCGAGGACAGCTAGCTATGGCTACACCTTC. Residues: CASSSRTASYGYTF. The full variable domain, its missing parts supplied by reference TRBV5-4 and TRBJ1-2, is ETGVTQSPTHLIKTRGQQVTLRCSSQSGHNTVSWYQQALGQGPQFIFQYYREEENGRGNFPPRFSGLQFPNYSSELNVNALELDDSALYLCASSSRTASYGYTFGSGTRLTVV.

The CDR3 DNA is TGCAGTGCTAGTGCGGAGCTTTCCTCCTACGAGCAGTACTTC. Its protein is CSASAELSSYEQYF. V gene TRBV20-1 combines with J gene TRBJ2-7; D is undetermined. V was shortened by 3 bases and J by 0 bases, with 12 bases between the two germline ends. CDR3 length: 14 residues. Per germline, CDR1 DFQATT and CDR2 SNEGSKA (reference sequence).

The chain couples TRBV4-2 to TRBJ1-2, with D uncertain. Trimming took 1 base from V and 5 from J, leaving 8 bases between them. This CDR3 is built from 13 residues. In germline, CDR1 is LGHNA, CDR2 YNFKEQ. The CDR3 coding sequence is TGTGCCAGCAGCCAAGGGGGAGTTTATGGCTACACCTTC. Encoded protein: CASSQGGVYGYTF.

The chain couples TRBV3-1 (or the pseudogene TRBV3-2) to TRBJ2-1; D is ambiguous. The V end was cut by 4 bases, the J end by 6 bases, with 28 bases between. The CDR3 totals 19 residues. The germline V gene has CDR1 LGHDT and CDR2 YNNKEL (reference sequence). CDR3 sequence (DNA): TGTGCCAGCAGCCTTAGCCAGTTCGCGGTGCTTGTCGGGTCCAATGAGCAGTTCTTC. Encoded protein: CASSLSQFAVLVGSNEQFF.

In DNA form, the CDR3 reads TGTGCCAGCGGGGGCGTAAACACTGAAGCTTTCTTT. It specifies CASGGVNTEAFF. The chain links TRBV3-1 (or the pseudogene TRBV3-2) to TRBJ1-1; a possible D gene is TRBD1 (6 bases). The V and J ends lost 8 bases and 2 bases respectively, with 9 bases between them. This CDR3 has 12 residues. The germline V gene encodes CDR1 LGHDT and CDR2 YNNKEL (reference sequence).

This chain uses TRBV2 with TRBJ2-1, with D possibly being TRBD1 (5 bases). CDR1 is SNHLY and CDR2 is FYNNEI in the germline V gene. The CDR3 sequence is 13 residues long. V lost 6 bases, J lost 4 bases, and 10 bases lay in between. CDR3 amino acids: CASRQGTYNEQFF. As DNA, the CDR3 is TGTGCCAGCAGGCAGGGAACTTACAATGAGCAGTTCTTC.

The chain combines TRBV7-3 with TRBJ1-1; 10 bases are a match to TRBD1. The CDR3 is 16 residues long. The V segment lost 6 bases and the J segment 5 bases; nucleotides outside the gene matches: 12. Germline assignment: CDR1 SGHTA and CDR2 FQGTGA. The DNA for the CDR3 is TGTGCCAGCAGTCCTACCGGGACAGGGGCTCATACTGAAGCTTTCTTT. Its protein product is CASSPTGTGAHTEAFF.

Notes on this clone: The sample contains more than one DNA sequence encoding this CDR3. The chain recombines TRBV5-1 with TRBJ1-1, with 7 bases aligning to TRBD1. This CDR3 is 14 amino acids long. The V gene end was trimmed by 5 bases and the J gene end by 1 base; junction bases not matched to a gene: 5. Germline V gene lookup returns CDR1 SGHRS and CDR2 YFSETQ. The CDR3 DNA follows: TGCGCCAGCAGGGAGACAGGGAGGAACACTGAAGCTTTCTTT. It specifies CASRETGRNTEAFF. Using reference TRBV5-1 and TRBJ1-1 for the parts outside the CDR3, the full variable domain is KAGVTQTPRYLIKTRGQQVTLSCSPISGHRSVSWYQQTPGQGLQFLFEYFSETQRNKGNFPGRFSGRQFSNSRSEMNVSTLELGDSALYLCASRETGRNTEAFFGQGTRLTVV.

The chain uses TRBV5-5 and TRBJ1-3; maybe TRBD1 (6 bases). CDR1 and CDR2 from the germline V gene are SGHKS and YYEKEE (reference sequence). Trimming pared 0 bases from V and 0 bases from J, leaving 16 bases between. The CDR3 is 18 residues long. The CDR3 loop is CASSLAQGLAYSGNTIYF. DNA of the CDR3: TGTGCCAGCAGCTTGGCCCAGGGGCTAGCTTACTCTGGAAACACCATATATTTT.

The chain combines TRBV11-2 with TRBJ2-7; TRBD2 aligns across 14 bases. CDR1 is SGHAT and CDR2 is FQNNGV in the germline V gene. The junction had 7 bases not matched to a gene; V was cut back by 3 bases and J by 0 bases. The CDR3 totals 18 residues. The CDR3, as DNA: TGTGCCAGCAGCTTGACTAGCGGGGGGGGAATGAGCTCCTACGAGCAGTACTTC. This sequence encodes CASSLTSGGGMSSYEQYF.

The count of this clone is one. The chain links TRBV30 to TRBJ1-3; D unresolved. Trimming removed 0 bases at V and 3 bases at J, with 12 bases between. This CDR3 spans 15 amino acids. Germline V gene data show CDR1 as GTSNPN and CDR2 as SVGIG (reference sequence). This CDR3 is CAWSVNSLIGNTIYF. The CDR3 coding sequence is TGTGCCTGGAGTGTTAACAGCCTCATTGGAAACACCATATATTTT.

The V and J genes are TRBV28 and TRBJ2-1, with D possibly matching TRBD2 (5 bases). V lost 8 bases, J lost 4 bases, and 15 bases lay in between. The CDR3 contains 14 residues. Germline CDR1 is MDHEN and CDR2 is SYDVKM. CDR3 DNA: TGTGCCAGCCGGACTTCCCTGGGGTACAATGAGCAGTTCTTC. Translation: CASRTSLGYNEQFF.

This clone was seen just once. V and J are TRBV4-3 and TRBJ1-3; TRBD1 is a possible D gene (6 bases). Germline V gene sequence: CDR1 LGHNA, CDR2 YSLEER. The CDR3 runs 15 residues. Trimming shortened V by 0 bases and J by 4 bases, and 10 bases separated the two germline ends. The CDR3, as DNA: TGCGCCAGCAGCCAAGATCGGACAGCCGGAAACACCATATATTTT. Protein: CASSQDRTAGNTIYF.